This TCR beta chain was captured in a study of molecular identifiers for immune sequencing clone quantification. TCRdb called the PCR reads again in MiXCR, with one record for every CDR3 protein. The sample contains approximately 680,000 distinct CDR3 sequences, around 25% of which appear only once. Sorting was used to obtain naive CD8 T cells (CD8+CD4-CCR7+CD45RA+). Trimming took 0 bases from V and 7 from J, leaving 10 bases between them. The CDR3 extends over 13 amino acids. CDR1 is SGDLS, CDR2 YYNGEE, per germline. V usage is TRBV9 and J usage is TRBJ1-1; D not certain. This sequence originates from a human donor in good health. Some libraries in this study had Jurkat cell RNA spiked in. The sequenced sample was naive CD8+ T cells from blood, with Jurkat cell RNA spiked in. Subset indicated: FACS-sorted CD8+CD4-CCR7+CD45RA+ naive T cells. In nucleotides, the CDR3 is TGTGCCAGCAGCGTAGGAGGTGGCATTGAAGCTTTCTTT. Its protein is CASSVGGGIEAFF.